Described below is a single TCR beta chain sequence and its context. Produced via immunoSEQ multiplex PCR; TCRdb's table is partial and in-frame only. The profile shows approximately 1,500 clones, approximately 86% of them singletons. These data belong to a study of T cells and copy number aberrations in small-cell lung cancer. The germline V gene encodes CDR1 SGHDN and CDR2 FVKESK. V lost 1 base and J 1 base, leaving 13 bases between the germline ends. This CDR3 has 17 amino acids. V and J are TRBV14 and TRBJ1-4; D gene unclear. The sequence was collected from a man aged 55-75 years with small cell lung cancer. The sequencing input was normal tissue next to the tumor. The CDR3 region has the DNA TGTGCCAGCAGCCAAGGGTACGGAGATTTAACTAATGAAAAACTGTTTTTT. Translated: CASSQGYGDLTNEKLFF.